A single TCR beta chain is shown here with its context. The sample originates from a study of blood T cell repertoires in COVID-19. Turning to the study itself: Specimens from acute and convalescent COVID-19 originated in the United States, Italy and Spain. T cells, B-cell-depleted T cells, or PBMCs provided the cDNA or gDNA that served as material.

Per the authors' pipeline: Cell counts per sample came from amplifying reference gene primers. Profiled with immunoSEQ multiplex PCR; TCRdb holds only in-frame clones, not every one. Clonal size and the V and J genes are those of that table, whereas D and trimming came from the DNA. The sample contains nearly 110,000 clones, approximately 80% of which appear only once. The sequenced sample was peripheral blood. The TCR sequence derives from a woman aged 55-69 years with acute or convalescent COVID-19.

The CDR3: CASSPGDRYTEAFF. The CDR3 DNA follows: TGTGCCAGCAGCCCGGGGGACAGGTACACTGAAGCTTTCTTT. The rearrangement links TRBV3-1 (or the pseudogene TRBV3-2) to TRBJ1-1, with TRBD1 identical over 8 bases. V was clipped by 4 bases and J by 3 bases; unmatched bases: 4. Germline CDR1 and CDR2: LGHDT and YNNKEL (reference sequence). There are 14 residues in the CDR3.